A selection of T cell receptor beta chains follows, all from one sample in a study of blood T cells in healthy people across ages. TCRdb analysed the 5' RACE reads with MiXCR anew, one entry per CDR3 protein. The sample records 1.5 million to 2 million distinct CDR3 sequences, roughly 27% being singletons. What was sequenced was blood. These receptors were taken from a woman under 40 in good health. Both conserved end residues are trimmed from each CDR3.

cdr3_aa	j_call	v_call
ASSSPGGEAF	TRBJ1-1	TRBV27
ASTISLAGSGGYT	TRBJ1-2	TRBV19
ASSPRDRNGLYYEQY	TRBJ2-7	TRBV11-2
ASSSDRPYNSPLH	TRBJ1-6	TRBV4-3
ASSGGGEGAGYT	TRBJ1-2	TRBV12-3/TRBV12-4
ASSSGQGLSVSLEQY	TRBJ2-7	TRBV12-3/TRBV12-4
ASSLTGTSGGIYEQY	TRBJ2-7	TRBV7-9
ASSQAEQETQD	TRBJ2-5	TRBV4-1
ASSEAAGQGNEKLF	TRBJ1-4	TRBV2
ASLGRPEAF	TRBJ1-1	TRBV12-5
ASSLSRVILHYGYT	TRBJ1-2	TRBV12-3/TRBV12-4
SVAYRAALNTEAF	TRBJ1-1	TRBV29-1
ASSFRGGRSPLH	TRBJ1-6	TRBV5-5
ASSAGIYNEQF	TRBJ2-1	TRBV7-6
ASSRLQASEQY	TRBJ2-7	TRBV5-4
ASSPGTSFNEQY	TRBJ2-7	TRBV7-9
ASSPTGGLYGYT	TRBJ1-2	TRBV12-3/TRBV12-4
ASSKGTIAGSSYEQY	TRBJ2-7	TRBV21-1
ASSLSRDTGNTIY	TRBJ1-3	TRBV7-8
ASSKTGVDTEAF	TRBJ1-1	TRBV18
ASSGGPKTQY	TRBJ2-5	TRBV3-1
ASAPSPRGNTEAF	TRBJ1-1	TRBV5-5
ASSGGFGGELF	TRBJ2-2	TRBV9
ASSIPRGTKKPGYLNTEAF	TRBJ1-1	TRBV10-1
ASSAEETAAYEQY	TRBJ2-7	TRBV9
ASSYSWGRTPPTDTQY	TRBJ2-3	TRBV6-5
ASMLGRGTGERF	TRBJ2-2	TRBV7-2
ASSGRGGHEQY	TRBJ2-7	TRBV12-3/TRBV12-4
ASRKDRGGETDTQY	TRBJ2-3	TRBV12-3/TRBV12-4
RALGQGNTIY	TRBJ1-3	TRBV20-1
ASSDKGPVYGYT	TRBJ1-2	TRBV2
ASSLLRQGDSYGCT	TRBJ1-2	TRBV3-1
ASSGDRGLSGANVLT	TRBJ2-6	TRBV28
ASSLLRGLTEAF	TRBJ1-1	TRBV27
SAGRQGAYNEQF	TRBJ2-1	TRBV29-1
ASSFLREQF	TRBJ2-1	TRBV12-3/TRBV12-4
ASSSMGQEDEQF	TRBJ2-1	TRBV7-2
ASSQDRLAGTEAF	TRBJ1-1	TRBV5-1
ASSLSPTGAMNTEAF	TRBJ1-1	TRBV5-1
ASSLGERGEKLF	TRBJ1-4	TRBV5-1
ASSLPGPQAYEQY	TRBJ2-7	TRBV6-2/TRBV6-3
ASSKQGGYGYT	TRBJ1-2	TRBV7-2
ASSLRGPGQPQH	TRBJ1-5	TRBV27
ASSLPTSGRAEDSYEQY	TRBJ2-7	TRBV7-9
ASSYWASTGELF	TRBJ2-2	TRBV6-5
ASSQDLAGTSYNEQF	TRBJ2-1	TRBV4-3
ASSLDERPYEQY	TRBJ2-7	TRBV5-1
ASSGEQGISYEQY	TRBJ2-7	TRBV2
ASSSNFFPF	TRBJ2-1	TRBV6-6